This TCR beta chain came from a study of CD8 T cells in ankylosing spondylitis. Study-wide results and caveats: Disease-linked clones were found to be CD8+ and relatively rare in peripheral blood. Characteristic of ankylosing spondylitis blood, it appeared, was a TCR beta motif comprising several highly homologous variants.

From the 5' RACE reads, TCRdb called clonotypes with MiXCR, one entry per CDR3 protein. The sample lists under 300,000 distinct CDR3 sequences; more than 15% were seen once. A few counts support this clonotype. Its specificity is not known. The CDR3 totals 14 residues. Trimming removed 3 bases at V and 2 bases at J, with 9 bases between. The germline V gene encodes CDR1 KGHSH and CDR2 LQKENI. The receptor comes from a male donor with ankylosing spondylitis or in good health (not recorded which). V is TRBV18 and J is TRBJ2-3; weak D call: TRBD2 (6 bases). Sequencing was carried out using blood, either unsorted or a sorted T cell fraction (not recorded which). The CDR3 DNA sequence: TGTGCCAGCTCACCCTGGGAGGACACAGATACGCAGTATTTT. This translates into CASSPWEDTDTQYF.